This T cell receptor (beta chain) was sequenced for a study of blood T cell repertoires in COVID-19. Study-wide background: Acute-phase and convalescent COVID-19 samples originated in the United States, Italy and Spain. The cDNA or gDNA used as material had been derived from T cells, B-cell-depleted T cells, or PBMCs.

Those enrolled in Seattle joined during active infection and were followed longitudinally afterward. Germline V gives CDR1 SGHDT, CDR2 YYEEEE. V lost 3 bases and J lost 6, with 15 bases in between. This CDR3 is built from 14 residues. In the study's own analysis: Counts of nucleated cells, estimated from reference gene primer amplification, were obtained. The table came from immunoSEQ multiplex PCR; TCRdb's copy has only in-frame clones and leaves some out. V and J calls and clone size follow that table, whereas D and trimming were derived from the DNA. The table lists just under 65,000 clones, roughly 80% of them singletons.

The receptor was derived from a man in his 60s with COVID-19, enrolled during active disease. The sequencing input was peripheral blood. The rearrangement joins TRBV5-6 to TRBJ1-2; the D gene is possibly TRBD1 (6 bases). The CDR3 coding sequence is TGTGCCAGCAGCTGGGGTCGGACAGCCCATGGCTACACCTTC. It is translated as CASSWGRTAHGYTF.